The clone carrying this T cell receptor (beta chain) was seen more than once but under ten times. Its antigen is undetermined. TCRdb reprocessed the 5' RACE reads via MiXCR and lists one record per CDR3 protein. The sample lists tens of thousands of distinct CDR3 sequences, roughly 6.9% occurring once. The data were taken from a study of T cells after yellow fever vaccination. The study's findings and limits: Overlap between CD4 and CD8 compartments was detected for a small share of clonotypes. Most clones from primary vaccination were detected again post-booster (almost 98% CD4, approximately 90% CD8).

Germline assignment: CDR1 GTSNPN and CDR2 SVGIG (reference sequence). Trimming pared 2 bases from V and 0 bases from J, leaving 8 bases between. CDR3 size: 13 residues. The specimen comprised CD8+ T cells sorted from PBMCs, sampled roughly 5 days after the first yellow fever vaccination. The source of this sequence is a man aged 18 to 30 who received the YFV17D yellow fever vaccine. The rearrangement uses TRBV30 and TRBJ2-7; D might be TRBD1 (6 bases). CDR3: CAWSLDSSYEQYF. The CDR3 DNA is TGTGCCTGGAGTTTGGACAGCTCCTACGAGCAGTACTTC.